The clone carrying this T cell receptor beta chain showed up just a few times. Its specificity is unknown. TCRdb re-analysed the 5' RACE reads in MiXCR, keeping a single row per CDR3 protein. The sample includes approximately 150,000 distinct CDR3 sequences, roughly 18% of them seen just once. The data belong to a study of CD8 T cells in ankylosing spondylitis. Findings and caveats of the study: Earlier authors reported some of these motif variants in reactive arthritis synovial fluid and blood. Peripheral blood samples showed relatively rare disease-linked clones, and these clones were CD8+. Reportedly, matched ankylosing spondylitis synovial fluid was significantly enriched for disease-linked clones. Ankylosing spondylitis blood appeared to carry a characteristic TCR beta motif of several highly homologous variants.

This receptor was obtained from a male donor with ankylosing spondylitis. What was sequenced was blood, either unsorted or a sorted T cell fraction (not recorded which).

Here the CDR3 reads CASSITGGLETQYF. The CDR3 bases are TGCGCCAGCAGCATAACAGGGGGCTTGGAGACCCAGTACTTC. The chain employs TRBV4-1 and TRBJ2-5; 9 bases match TRBD1. CDR1 and CDR2 (germline): MGHRA, YSYEKL. The trim removed 5 bases at V and 5 bases at J, leaving 6 bases unmatched. CDR3 length: 14 residues.